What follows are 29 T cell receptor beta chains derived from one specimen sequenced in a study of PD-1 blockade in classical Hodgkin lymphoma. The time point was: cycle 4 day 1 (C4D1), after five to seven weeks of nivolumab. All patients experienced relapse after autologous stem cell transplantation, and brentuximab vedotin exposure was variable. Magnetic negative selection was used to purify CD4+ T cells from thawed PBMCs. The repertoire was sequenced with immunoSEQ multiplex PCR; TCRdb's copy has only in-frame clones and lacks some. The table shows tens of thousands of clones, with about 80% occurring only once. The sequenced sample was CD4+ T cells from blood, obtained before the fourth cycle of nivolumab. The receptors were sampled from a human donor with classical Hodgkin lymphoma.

The CDR3 bases are TGCGCCAGCAGCCAAGGAGTCGGCCATATTGAAGAGACCCAGTACTTC. Residues: CASSQGVGHIEETQYF. The V call is TRBV4-1, the J call TRBJ2-5; D is uncertain. Germline V gene lookup returns CDR1 MGHRA and CDR2 YSYEKL. Trimming took off 1 base at V and 3 bases at J, with 15 bases between the two ends. There are 16 residues in the CDR3.

The CDR3 DNA follows: TGTGCCAGCAGCTTATACCAGGGGGCTGGAACTGAAGCTTTCTTT. Its translation: CASSLYQGAGTEAFF. The rearrangement links TRBV7-2 to TRBJ1-1, with 8 bases lining up with TRBD1. The CDR3 has 15 amino acids. From germline, CDR1 is SGHTA and CDR2 FQGNSA. After removal of 2 bases from V and 5 bases from J, the junction contained 7 bases not matched to a gene.

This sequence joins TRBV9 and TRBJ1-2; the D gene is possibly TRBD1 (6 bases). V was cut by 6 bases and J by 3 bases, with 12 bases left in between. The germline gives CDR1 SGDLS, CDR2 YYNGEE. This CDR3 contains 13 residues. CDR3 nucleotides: TGTGCCAGCACACGGACAGTAGACTATGGCTACACCTTC. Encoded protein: CASTRTVDYGYTF. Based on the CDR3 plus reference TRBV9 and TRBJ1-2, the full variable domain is DSGVTQTPKHLITATGQRVTLRCSPRSGDLSVYWYQQSLDQGLQFLIQYYNGEERAKGNILERFSAQQFPDLHSELNLSSLELGDSALYFCASTRTVDYGYTFGSGTRLTVV.

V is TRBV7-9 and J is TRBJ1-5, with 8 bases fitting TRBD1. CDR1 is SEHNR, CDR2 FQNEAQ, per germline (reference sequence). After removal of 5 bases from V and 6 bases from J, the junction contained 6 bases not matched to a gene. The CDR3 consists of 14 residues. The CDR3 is CASSPGTGGQPQHF. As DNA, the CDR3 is TGTGCCAGCAGCCCCGGGACAGGCGGTCAGCCCCAGCATTTT.

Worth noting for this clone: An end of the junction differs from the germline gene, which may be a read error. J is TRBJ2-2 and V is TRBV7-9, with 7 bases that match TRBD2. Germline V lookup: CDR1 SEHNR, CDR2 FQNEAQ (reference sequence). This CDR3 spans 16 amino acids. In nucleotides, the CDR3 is TGTGCCAGCAGTTTAGGACTAGGTGTCTTTGGCGGGGAGCTGTTTTTT. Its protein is CASSLGLGVFGGELFF.

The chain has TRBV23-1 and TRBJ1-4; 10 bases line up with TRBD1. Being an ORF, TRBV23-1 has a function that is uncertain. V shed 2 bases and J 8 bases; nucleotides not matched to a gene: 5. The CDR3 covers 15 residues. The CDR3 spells CASSQDRGRGEKLFF. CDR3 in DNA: TGCGCCAGCAGTCAAGACAGGGGGCGTGGGGAAAAACTGTTTTTT.

The CDR3 nucleotides are TGTGCCAGCAGCCGCCCCGGGGGACCGGGACTAGCGGGGGTGCTGGGGAACAATGAGCAGTTCTTC. It yields the protein CASSRPGGPGLAGVLGNNEQFF. The chain links TRBV7-8 to TRBJ2-1, with 14 bases fitting TRBD2. The CDR3 totals 22 residues. Germline CDR1 and CDR2: SGHVS and FQNEAQ. J was trimmed by 5 bases and V by 5 bases; bases with no gene match: 23.

The DNA of the CDR3 is TGTGCCAGCTCACCCGTTGGGACCTATGGAAACACCATATATTTT. Amino acid sequence: CASSPVGTYGNTIYF. The chain links TRBV18 to TRBJ1-3, with D perhaps matching TRBD1 (5 bases). Germline CDR1 reads KGHSH; CDR2 reads LQKENI. This CDR3 contains 15 residues. V dropped 3 bases and J dropped 3 bases, with 12 bases sitting between them.

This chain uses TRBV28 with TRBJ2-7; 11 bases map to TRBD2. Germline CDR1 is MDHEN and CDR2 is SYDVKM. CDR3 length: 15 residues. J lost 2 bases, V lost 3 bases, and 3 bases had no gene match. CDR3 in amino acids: CASSFSSGGAYEQYF. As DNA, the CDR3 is TGTGCCAGCAGTTTTAGTAGCGGGGGGGCCTACGAGCAGTACTTC.

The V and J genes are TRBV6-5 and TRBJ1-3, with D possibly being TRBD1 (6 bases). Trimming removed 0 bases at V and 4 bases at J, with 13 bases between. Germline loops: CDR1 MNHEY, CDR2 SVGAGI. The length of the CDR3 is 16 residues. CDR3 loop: CASSYSSGDLGNTIYF. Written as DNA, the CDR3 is TGTGCCAGCAGTTACTCGTCAGGGGACCTCGGAAACACCATATATTTT.

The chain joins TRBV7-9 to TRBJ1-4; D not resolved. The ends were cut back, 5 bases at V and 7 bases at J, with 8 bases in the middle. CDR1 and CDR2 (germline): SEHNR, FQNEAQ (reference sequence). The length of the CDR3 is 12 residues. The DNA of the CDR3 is TGTGCCAGCAGCCCCCTGGGTGAAAAACTGTTTTTT. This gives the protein CASSPLGEKLFF.

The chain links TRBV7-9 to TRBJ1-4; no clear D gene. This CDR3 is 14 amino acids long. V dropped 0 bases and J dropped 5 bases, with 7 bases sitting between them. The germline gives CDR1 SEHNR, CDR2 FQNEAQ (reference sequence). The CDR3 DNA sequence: TGTGCCAGCAGCTTAGCCCTCGGAAATGAAAAACTGTTTTTT. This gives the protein CASSLALGNEKLFF.

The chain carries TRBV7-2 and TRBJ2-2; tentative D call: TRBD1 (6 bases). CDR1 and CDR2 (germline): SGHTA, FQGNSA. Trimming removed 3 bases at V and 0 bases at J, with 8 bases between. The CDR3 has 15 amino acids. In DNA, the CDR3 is TGTGCCAGCAGCTTCAGGACAGCGAACACCGGGGAGCTGTTTTTT. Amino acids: CASSFRTANTGELFF.

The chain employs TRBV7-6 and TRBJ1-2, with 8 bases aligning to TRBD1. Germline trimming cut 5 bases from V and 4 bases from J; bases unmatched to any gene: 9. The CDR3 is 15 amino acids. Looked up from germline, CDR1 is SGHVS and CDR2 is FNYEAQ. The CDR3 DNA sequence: TGTGCCAGCAGCCACTCGGACAGGGTAGGCTATGGCTACACCTTC. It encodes CASSHSDRVGYGYTF.

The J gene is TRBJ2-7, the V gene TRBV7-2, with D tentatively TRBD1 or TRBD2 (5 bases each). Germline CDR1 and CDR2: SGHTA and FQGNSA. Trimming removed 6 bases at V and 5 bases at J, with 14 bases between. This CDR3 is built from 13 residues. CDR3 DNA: TGTGCCAGCAGAGCAGGAGGCAGGGACGAGCAGTACTTC. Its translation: CASRAGGRDEQYF.

The DNA for the CDR3 is TGTGCCAGCAGAATAGACAGGGAATATGGCTATGGCTACACCTTC. Translating it yields CASRIDREYGYGYTF. The chain links TRBV2 to TRBJ1-2, with 7 bases matching TRBD1. The CDR3 has 15 residues. Germline CDR1 is SNHLY and CDR2 is FYNNEI. Germline trimming cut 6 bases from V and 4 bases from J; bases unmatched to any gene: 11. Based on the CDR3 plus reference TRBV2 and TRBJ1-2, the full variable domain is EPEVTQTPSHQVTQMGQEVILRCVPISNHLYFYWYRQILGQKVEFLVSFYNNEISEKSEIFDDQFSVERPDGSNFTLKIRSTKLEDSAMYFCASRIDREYGYGYTFGSGTRLTVV.

As DNA, the CDR3 is TGTGCCAGTGAGTTAGGCTGGGGACGGCGGAACACTGAAGCTTTCTTT. It encodes CASELGWGRRNTEAFF. The J gene is TRBJ1-1, the V gene TRBV19; TRBD1 is a possible D gene (5 bases). The V gene lost 8 bases and the J gene lost 1 base, with 20 bases spanning the gap. Per the germline V gene, CDR1 is LNHDA and CDR2 is SQIVND (reference sequence). The CDR3 is 16 amino acids.

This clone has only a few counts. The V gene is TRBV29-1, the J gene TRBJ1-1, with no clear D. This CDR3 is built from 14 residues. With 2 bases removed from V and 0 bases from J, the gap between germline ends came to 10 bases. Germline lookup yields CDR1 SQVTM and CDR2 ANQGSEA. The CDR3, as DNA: TGCAGCGTTGAATTTGGCCAGGTGAACACTGAAGCTTTCTTT. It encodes CSVEFGQVNTEAFF.

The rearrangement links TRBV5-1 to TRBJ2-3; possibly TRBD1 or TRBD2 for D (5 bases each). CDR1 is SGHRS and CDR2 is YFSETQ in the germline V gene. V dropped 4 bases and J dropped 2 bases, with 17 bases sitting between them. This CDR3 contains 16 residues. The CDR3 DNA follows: TGCGCCAGCAGCCCTACGGGACCTTTAACCACAGATACGCAGTATTTT. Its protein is CASSPTGPLTTDTQYF.

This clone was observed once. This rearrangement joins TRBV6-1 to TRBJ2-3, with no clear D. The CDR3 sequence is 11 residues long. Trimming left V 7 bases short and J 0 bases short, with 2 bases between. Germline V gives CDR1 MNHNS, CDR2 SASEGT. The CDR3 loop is CASTSTDTQYF. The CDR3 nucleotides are TGTGCCAGCACGAGCACAGATACGCAGTATTTT.

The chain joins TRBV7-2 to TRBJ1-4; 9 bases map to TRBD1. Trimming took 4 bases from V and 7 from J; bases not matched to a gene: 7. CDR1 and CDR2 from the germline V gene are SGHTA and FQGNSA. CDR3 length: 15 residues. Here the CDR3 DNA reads TGTGCCAGCAGCTCATCCGGGACAGGGCGTGAAAAACTGTTTTTT. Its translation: CASSSSGTGREKLFF.

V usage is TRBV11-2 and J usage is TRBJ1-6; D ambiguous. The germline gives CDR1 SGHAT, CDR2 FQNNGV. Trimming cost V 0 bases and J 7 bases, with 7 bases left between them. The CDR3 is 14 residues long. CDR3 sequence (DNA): TGTGCCAGCAGCTTAGATAGGCGGAATTCACCCCTCCACTTT. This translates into CASSLDRRNSPLHF.

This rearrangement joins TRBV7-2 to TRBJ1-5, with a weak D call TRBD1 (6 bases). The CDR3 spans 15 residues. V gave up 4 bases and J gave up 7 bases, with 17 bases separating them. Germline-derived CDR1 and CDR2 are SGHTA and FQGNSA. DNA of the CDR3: TGTGCCAGCAGCTCCAGGGGCCCGCCCCAGCAGCCCCAGCATTTT. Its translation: CASSSRGPPQQPQHF.

CDR3 sequence reads: CASSLAQASYGYTF. In DNA form, the CDR3 reads TGCGCCAGCAGCTTGGCCCAGGCGAGCTATGGCTACACCTTC. The chain links TRBV5-1 to TRBJ1-2; D remains unclear. The CDR3 consists of 14 residues. V was clipped by 0 bases and J by 4 bases, with 10 bases between them. Germline CDR1 and CDR2: SGHRS and YFSETQ.

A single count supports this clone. DNA for the CDR3: TGTGCCAGCTCCCGCGGCCCGGGAAACACCATATATTTT. This translates into CASSRGPGNTIYF. The gene calls are TRBV18 and TRBJ1-3; no reliable D call. V lost 6 bases, J lost 4 bases, and 10 bases lay in between. CDR3 size: 13 residues. Germline CDR1 KGHSH, CDR2 LQKENI.

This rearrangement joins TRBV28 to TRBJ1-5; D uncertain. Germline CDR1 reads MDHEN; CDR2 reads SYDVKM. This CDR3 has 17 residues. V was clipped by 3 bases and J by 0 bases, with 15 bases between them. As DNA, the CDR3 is TGTGCCAGCAGTTTGGTCGCGCGTACCCCTAGCAATCAGCCCCAGCATTTT. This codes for CASSLVARTPSNQPQHF.

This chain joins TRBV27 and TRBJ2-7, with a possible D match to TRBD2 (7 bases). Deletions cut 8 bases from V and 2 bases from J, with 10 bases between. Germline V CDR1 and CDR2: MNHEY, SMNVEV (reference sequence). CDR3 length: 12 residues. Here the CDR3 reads CASRGGAYEQYF. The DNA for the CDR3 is TGTGCCAGCCGCGGGGGCGCCTACGAGCAGTACTTC.

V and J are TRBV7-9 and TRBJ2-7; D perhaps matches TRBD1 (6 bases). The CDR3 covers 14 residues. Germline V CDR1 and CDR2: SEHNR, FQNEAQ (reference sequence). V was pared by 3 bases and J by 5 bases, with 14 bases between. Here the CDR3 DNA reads TGTGCCAGCAGCTTCCGGACAGACGGTGACGAGCAGTACTTC. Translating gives CASSFRTDGDEQYF.

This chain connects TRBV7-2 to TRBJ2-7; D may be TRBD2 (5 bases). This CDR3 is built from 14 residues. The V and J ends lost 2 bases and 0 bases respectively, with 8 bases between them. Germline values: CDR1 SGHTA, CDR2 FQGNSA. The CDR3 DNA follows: TGTGCCAGCAGCTTAACTAGGAGCTCCTACGAGCAGTACTTC. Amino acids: CASSLTRSSYEQYF.